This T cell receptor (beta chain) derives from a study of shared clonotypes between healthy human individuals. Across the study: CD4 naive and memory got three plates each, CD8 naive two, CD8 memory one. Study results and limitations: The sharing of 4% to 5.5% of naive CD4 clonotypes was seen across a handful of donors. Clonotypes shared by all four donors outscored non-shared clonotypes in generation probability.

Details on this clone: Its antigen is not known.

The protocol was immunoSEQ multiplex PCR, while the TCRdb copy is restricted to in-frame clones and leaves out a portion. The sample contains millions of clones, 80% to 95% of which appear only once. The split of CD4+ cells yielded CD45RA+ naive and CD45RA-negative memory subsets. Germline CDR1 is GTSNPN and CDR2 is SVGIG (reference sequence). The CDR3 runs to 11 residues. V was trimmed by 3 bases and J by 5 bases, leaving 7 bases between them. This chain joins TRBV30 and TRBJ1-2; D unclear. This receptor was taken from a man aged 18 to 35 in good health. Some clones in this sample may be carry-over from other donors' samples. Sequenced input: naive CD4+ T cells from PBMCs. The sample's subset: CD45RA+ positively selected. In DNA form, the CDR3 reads TGTGCCTGGAGGGAGATATATGGCTACACCTTC. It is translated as CAWREIYGYTF.